This record concerns one T cell receptor (beta chain) sequence. Antigen: not known. Repertoires were generated with immunoSEQ multiplex PCR, while TCRdb's copy carries only in-frame clones and drops some. The sample consists of about 4,000 clones, roughly 72% of them appearing once. The time point here: cycle 4 day 1 (C4D1), after more than 5 weeks of nivolumab. Relapses following autologous stem cell transplantation were seen in all patients, with brentuximab vedotin exposure varying. Magnetic negative selection of thawed PBMCs yielded the CD8+ T cells. Best response was recorded as complete response, partial response or progressive disease. This sample is part of a study of PD-1 blockade in classical Hodgkin lymphoma. Study-level results: At C4D1, TCR diversity had climbed significantly for CD4+ cells, though not for CD8+ cells.

This TCR was sampled from a human donor with classical Hodgkin lymphoma. The sequences come from CD8+ T cells from blood, collected before the fourth cycle of nivolumab.

CDR3 DNA: TGTGCCAGCAGCTTGGGTTCAGGGCGGGCCACCGGGGAGCTGTTTTTT. Amino acid sequence: CASSLGSGRATGELFF. The chain links TRBV5-5 to TRBJ2-2; D is perhaps TRBD1 or TRBD2 (5 bases each). This CDR3 spans 16 amino acids. Germline CDR1 and CDR2: SGHKS and YYEKEE (reference sequence). Trimming took off 0 bases at V and 4 bases at J, with 13 bases between the two ends.